These T cell receptor beta chains were read from a single sample in a study of blood T cell repertoires in COVID-19. The assay was immunoSEQ multiplex PCR, and TCRdb's table has in-frame clones only and misses some. The repertoire has about 200,000 clones, around four fifths of them found once; the top ten carry approximately 0.97%. Sequencing input: peripheral blood. These receptors came from a man aged 60-69 years with COVID-19, enrolled during active disease. Both conserved end residues are trimmed from each CDR3.

V	J	CDR3
TRBV6-5	TRBJ1-1	ASSSPRGPNTEAF
TRBV28	TRBJ2-7	ASSPGGGWREQY
TRBV19	TRBJ2-7	ASAETGGYEQY
TRBV10-2	TRBJ1-1	ASSVDRQIEAF
TRBV11-2	TRBJ2-1	ASSFVLAGVGEQF
TRBV5-1	TRBJ2-5	ASSLGGTLAGEFETQY
TRBV5-1	TRBJ2-5	ASSLQTGYQETQY
TRBV7-9	TRBJ1-2	ASSNAGAGAYGYT
TRBV24-1	TRBJ2-1	ATSDYVGLAGGGTQF
TRBV6-6	TRBJ1-1	ASSYRGAGAF
TRBV28	TRBJ2-1	ASSPTGGPSNEQF
TRBV2	TRBJ2-3	ASATGGASTDTQY
TRBV19	TRBJ1-3	ASRRGVSENTIY
TRBV5-4	TRBJ1-2	ASSLDGAYGYT
TRBV15	TRBJ1-5	ATSRDYRDSGQPQH
TRBV6-5	TRBJ2-7	ASRLRDPWGEQY
TRBV6-2/TRBV6-3	TRBJ1-6	ASSYPTGKRVNSPLH
TRBV12-3/TRBV12-4	TRBJ1-1	ASSPTGIEAF
TRBV27	TRBJ1-5	ASSREPGQPQH
TRBV5-1	TRBJ1-5	ASSSAANQPQH
TRBV2	TRBJ1-2	ASRQQDYT
TRBV7-8	TRBJ1-2	ASSLGQGGGYT
TRBV5-1	TRBJ2-7	ASSPGTTYEQY
TRBV9	TRBJ1-5	ASSEGGSNQPQH
TRBV6-4	TRBJ2-7	ASSEQGGAYEQY
TRBV5-1	TRBJ1-1	ASSLGREGTEAF
TRBV19	TRBJ1-1	ASSSEVVAF
TRBV7-8	TRBJ1-5	ASSSYGQISNQPQH
TRBV19	TRBJ1-1	ASRGRGTEAF
TRBV6-2/TRBV6-3	TRBJ1-5	ASSYSVRGRSNQPQH
TRBV2	TRBJ1-5	ASSLSQPQH
TRBV6-5	TRBJ1-1	ASSSRPTGATEAF
TRBV30	TRBJ2-6	AWDRGSGANVLT
TRBV6-2/TRBV6-3	TRBJ2-1	ASSGMGGGNNEQF
TRBV6-5	TRBJ2-2	ASSYSFRVNTGELF
TRBV7-2	TRBJ1-1	ASSSGTGYYTEAF
TRBV6-5	TRBJ2-5	ASSKGQGRETQY
TRBV6-1	TRBJ2-1	ASSEAGGGDEQF
TRBV29-1	TRBJ1-2	SVFTGAQPRNYGYT
TRBV6-5	TRBJ2-3	ASRGRVQY
TRBV7-2	TRBJ2-5	ASSPGGPPETQY
TRBV3-1/TRBV3-2	TRBJ1-2	ASPGGGKANYGYT
TRBV20-1	TRBJ1-1	SAGTDTEAF
TRBV5-4	TRBJ2-2	ASSPMGGQNTGELF
TRBV3-1/TRBV3-2	TRBJ2-5	ASSHPGTGEETQY
TRBV27	TRBJ2-3	ASSLSRRPSGSTDTQY
TRBV30	TRBJ1-1	AWSRRRQLNTEAF
TRBV3-1/TRBV3-2	TRBJ2-4	ASSPESGLAKNIQY
TRBV2	TRBJ1-5	ASSEQARSNQPQH
TRBV11-2	TRBJ1-3	ASSIYGNTIY
TRBV20-1	TRBJ1-1	SASLGPGNTEAF
TRBV4-2	TRBJ1-2	ASSDRGKGGYT
TRBV27	TRBJ2-2	ASSLQRTSGVTGELF
TRBV18	TRBJ2-1	ASSRGQGSYNEQF
TRBV5-4	TRBJ2-2	ASSFDLAGLTGELF
TRBV30	TRBJ1-4	AWGPRQGRKLF
TRBV4-3	TRBJ1-5	ASSQTGGNQPQH